This T cell receptor (beta chain) comes out of a study of blood T cell repertoires in COVID-19 (dated by TCRdb to about 2020). About the investigation overall: Samples from collaborators originated in the United States, Italy and Spain and spanned both the acute and convalescent phases of COVID-19. HLA class I and class II types, where available, came from metadata supplied by the sample provider rather than from assay-based typing. The dataset comprised deeply sampled blood TCRbeta repertoires from subjects exposed to, actively infected with, or recovered from COVID-19. The prospective study material was composed of cDNA or gDNA derived from T cells, B-cell-depleted T cells, or PBMCs. The repertoires were made available in a free public database intended to serve as a resource for research on the immune response to SARS-CoV-2. Samples were obtained from the ongoing ImmuneRACE study (first 160 participants) and from 1,254 subjects provided by 6 global collaborators. A de-identified subject ID, COVID-19 status, age in years and sex were almost always included in the sample metadata.

On this clone itself: It lacks a known antigen. The input lacks base qualities; no much larger clone sits a single base away.

V is pruned by 7 bases and J by 6 bases, leaving 11 bases of the junction without a gene match. Including the terminal cysteine and phenylalanine, the CDR3 comprises 15 residues. The read is trimmed to its CDR3 DNA, 45 bases read in frame from base 1. CDR1 and CDR2 (MNHEY, SVGAGI) derive from the germline V gene. Findings and caveats that apply to the study as a whole: Clinical and demographic metadata were provided uncurated, with the amount varying by source and participant.

The immunoSEQ Assay, a bias-controlled multiplex PCR, was used to amplify TCRbeta CDR3 regions from genomic DNA. In the authors' own workflow: The number of nucleated cells in each sample was estimated by amplification of reference gene primers within the assay. To quantify the absolute abundance of each unique TCRbeta CDR3 rearrangement, sequence reads were collapsed and filtered. Productive Simpson clonality was computed per sample as the square root of Simpson's diversity index over productive rearrangements. The immuneACCESS repertoire file appears here via TCRdb, limited to in-frame rearrangements. These files lack a portion of the clones; in checked studies, under half of the deficit traces to unresolved V genes, and the cause of the others is not known. V and J calls and clone size are given by that table; D and trimming were obtained from the DNA. The sample table shows some 250,000 clones, and 80% to 90% are seen once. 1.9% of the sample is in the top ten clones.

In the prospective study, participants were about 18 to 95 years old, resided in 20 to 30 geographic areas of the United States, and were enrolled through a virtual design. Cohort assignment in the prospective study relied on participant-reported clinical history from a screening survey and a study questionnaire. Recovered participants in ImmuneRACE Cohort 3 were defined as having two consecutive negative NP/OP PCR tests, clearance from a healthcare professional, or resolution of symptoms. In the prospective study, whole blood, serum and a nasopharyngeal or oropharyngeal swab were collected from each participant by mobile phlebotomists. Over a roughly 2-month period, participants in the prospective study had the option of providing additional blood draws and questionnaires. Blood samples from the prospective study were shipped frozen or at room temperature prior to DNA extraction.

The receptor comes from a woman aged 45-65 years who had recovered from COVID-19. Recombination connected TRBV6-5 to TRBJ2-2; 7 of the junction bases match TRBD2. Material for sequencing was PBMCs or T cells enriched from blood (not recorded which). The DNA is TGTGCCAGCAAATCAACCGGGACTATAGCCGGGGAGCTGTTTTTT. Translated, this is CASKSTGTIAGELFF.